The 14 T cell receptor beta chains reported below all come from one sample, sequenced in a study of T cell repertoires in cytomegalovirus infection. For these TCRs, the target antigens are not known. From the reads, TCRdb called clonotypes with MiXCR, one entry per CDR3 protein. The sample lists 900,000 to 950,000 distinct CDR3 sequences, less than 40% seen once, with around 15% in the top ten. Sample: cultured CD8+ T cells from PBMCs, taken from culture after CMV antigen stimulation. The source is a human donor in good health (CMV status not recorded). Some clones in this sample may be carry-over from other donors' samples.

This clonotype was recorded a few times. The rearrangement links TRBV12-3 or TRBV12-4 to TRBJ2-2; 8 bases are shared with TRBD2. J was trimmed by 6 bases and V by 6 bases; bases with no gene match: 6. CDR3 length: 14 amino acids. The CDR3 DNA sequence: TGTGCCAGCAGACCGGGAGGGCGGCCCGGGGAGCTGTTTTTT. It is translated as CASRPGGRPGELFF.

This clonotype was picked up a small number of times. V gene TRBV6-5 combines with J gene TRBJ2-6, with D possibly TRBD1 on 5 matching bases. The germline V and J ends were trimmed by 1 base and 0 bases, with 13 bases remaining between them. This CDR3 contains 18 residues. Germline assignment: CDR1 MNHEY and CDR2 SVGAGI. The CDR3 here is CASSYLGRDFSGANVLTF. The CDR3 DNA follows: TGTGCCAGCAGTTACTTGGGCAGGGATTTCTCTGGGGCCAACGTCCTGACTTTC.

This clonotype was counted at least ten times. The rearrangement uses TRBV6-1 and TRBJ2-1; D gene ambiguous. The germline V gene has CDR1 MNHNS and CDR2 SASEGT. There are 16 residues in the CDR3. Trimming shortened V by 1 base and J by 5 bases, and 15 bases separated the two germline ends. DNA of the CDR3: TGTGCCAGCAGTGAAGGTCCGGCACACCGGAACAATGAGCAGTTCTTC. Protein sequence: CASSEGPAHRNNEQFF.

For this clonotype: Being one base from a much bigger clone, this may be a read error. The chain joins TRBV7-9 to TRBJ1-1, with D possibly matching TRBD1 (6 bases). CDR1 SEHNR and CDR2 FQNEAQ come from the germline V gene (reference sequence). This CDR3 is built from 15 residues. CDR3 sequence (DNA): TGTGCCAACAGCTCGATTCCGGGACAGAACACTGAAGCTTTCTTT. Translated, it gives CANSSIPGQNTEAFF.

The chain carries TRBV6-1 and TRBJ1-1; a possible D gene is TRBD1 (5 bases). This CDR3 is built from 13 residues. Germline loops: CDR1 MNHNS, CDR2 SASEGT. V was pared by 6 bases and J by 4 bases, with 12 bases between. This chain's CDR3 is CASRRGGVTEAFF. Written as DNA, the CDR3 is TGTGCCAGCAGGCGGGGGGGGGTCACTGAAGCTTTCTTT.

This clonotype was seen more than once but under ten times. The chain recombines TRBV4-1 with TRBJ2-2, with D perhaps assigned TRBD1 or TRBD2 (5 bases each). The CDR3 covers 16 residues. Germline V lookup: CDR1 MGHRA, CDR2 YSYEKL. Trimming stripped 2 bases from V and 5 bases from J, with 15 bases between. DNA of the CDR3: TGCGCCAGCAGCCAACTCACAGGATCGGGAACCGGGGAGCTGTTTTTT. Residues: CASSQLTGSGTGELFF.

The CDR3 DNA follows: TGTGCCAGCAGCCAGGGATGGGTCACTGAAGCTTTCTTT. Residues: CASSQGWVTEAFF. This chain links TRBV27 with TRBJ1-1, with D tentatively TRBD1 (5 bases). V was trimmed by 6 bases and J by 4 bases, leaving 12 bases between them. This CDR3 contains 13 residues. The germline gives CDR1 MNHEY, CDR2 SMNVEV (reference sequence).

Comments on this clonotype: Germline and junction disagree at one end, which may indicate a read error. The chain combines TRBV4-1 with TRBJ1-3; 7 bases agree with TRBD1. Germline V gene sequence: CDR1 MGHRA, CDR2 YSYEKL. CDR3 length: 15 amino acids. This chain's CDR3 is CVSSEPGGSGNTIYF. CDR3 sequence (DNA): TGTGTCAGCAGCGAACCAGGGGGATCTGGAAACACCATATATTTT.

This clonotype was detected a few times. The gene calls are TRBV19 and TRBJ2-4; D is possibly TRBD1 (5 bases). Germline CDR1 reads LNHDA; CDR2 reads SQIVND (reference sequence). This CDR3 is built from 12 residues. The V end lost 3 bases, the J end lost 9 bases, and 9 bases lay between the germline ends. The CDR3 protein is CASSIQGTIQYF. The CDR3 nucleotides read TGTGCCAGTAGTATTCAGGGTACCATTCAGTACTTC.

The table lists this clonotype with many counts. The CDR3 region has the DNA TGTGCCAGCAGCTTAACCTCATTAATAAACAATGAGCAGTTCTTC. The encoded protein is CASSLTSLINNEQFF. The rearrangement joins TRBV7-9 to TRBJ2-1; no firm D call. Per the germline V gene, CDR1 is SEHNR and CDR2 is FQNEAQ (reference sequence). V was pared by 2 bases and J by 5 bases, with 13 bases between. CDR3 length: 15 residues.

A few counts support this clonotype. The chain joins TRBV27 to TRBJ2-1; 12 bases map to TRBD2. The junction had 9 bases not matched to a gene; V was cut back by 5 bases and J by 1 base. CDR1 MNHEY and CDR2 SMNVEV come from the germline V gene (reference sequence). CDR3 length: 18 amino acids. CDR3: CASSVGLAGSGSYNEQFF. The DNA of the CDR3 is TGTGCCAGCAGTGTTGGACTAGCGGGGTCGGGGTCCTACAATGAGCAGTTCTTC.

In this sample, this clonotype turned up many times. J is TRBJ2-5 and V is TRBV10-2; D is possibly TRBD2 (6 bases). In germline, CDR1 is WSHSY, CDR2 SAAADI. The CDR3 has 14 amino acids. V lost 6 bases and J 2 bases, leaving 13 bases between the germline ends. The chain's CDR3 is CASRTAGPQETQYF. The CDR3 DNA is TGCGCCAGCAGAACCGCGGGACCACAAGAGACCCAGTACTTC.

This clonotype was detected ten times or more. The genes are TRBV7-3 and TRBJ2-3, with 7 nucleotides matching TRBD2. V was pared by 1 base and J by 2 bases, with 9 bases of the junction left unmatched. CDR3 size: 17 residues. From germline, CDR1 is SGHTA and CDR2 FQGTGA. CDR3 DNA sequence: TGTGCCAGCAGCTTAAACTGGCGGGGGTCTACCACAGATACGCAGTATTTT. It encodes CASSLNWRGSTTDTQYF.

The chain is built from TRBV27 and TRBJ2-7, with D tentatively TRBD2 (6 bases). Trimming cost V 7 bases and J 0 bases, with 13 bases left between them. Germline V gives CDR1 MNHEY, CDR2 SMNVEV (reference sequence). The CDR3 totals 14 residues. Here the CDR3 reads CASTWRVGSYEQYV. CDR3 nucleotides: TGTGCCAGCACCTGGAGGGTGGGCTCCTACGAGCAGTACGTC.